What follows are 22 T cell receptor beta chains derived from one specimen sequenced in a study of T and B cells in COVID-19 patients. Each TRB amplification used about 250-550 ng of genomic DNA from blood. BIOMED2 TRB-A/B primer pools were used in multiplex TRB PCR. TCRdb itself ran the multiplex PCR reads through MiXCR, one entry per CDR3 protein. The sample lists roughly 5,800 distinct CDR3 sequences; about 24% were seen once. The sequenced sample was blood. The receptors were sampled from a human donor with active COVID-19.

J is TRBJ2-5 and V is TRBV7-2, with TRBD2 matching over 15 bases. The CDR3 contains 21 residues. After removal of 1 base from V and 4 bases from J, the junction contained 16 bases not matched to a gene. Germline CDR1 SGHTA, CDR2 FQGNSA. CDR3 amino acids: CASSLVNGGTGLAGGRETQYF. The CDR3 coding sequence is TGTGCCAGCAGCTTAGTGAACGGCGGCACAGGACTAGCGGGAGGGCGAGAGACCCAGTACTTC.

Ten or more counts support this clonotype. V and J are TRBV6-6 and TRBJ2-4; D not resolved. Trimming removed 6 bases from V and 1 base from J, with 10 bases in between. Looked up from germline, CDR1 is MNHNY and CDR2 is SVGAGI (reference sequence). The CDR3 has 14 amino acids. The DNA of the CDR3 is TGTGCCAGCAGGCCAATAAGCGCCAAAAACATTCAGTACTTC. Translating it yields CASRPISAKNIQYF.

The chain carries TRBV29-1 and TRBJ2-5; 11 bases are shared with TRBD2. CDR3 size: 14 residues. CDR1 is SQVTM, CDR2 ANQGSEA, per germline. V lost 5 bases and J lost 5; bases outside the gene matches: 7. CDR3 sequence: CSVRLAGMRETQYF. Written as DNA, the CDR3 is TGCAGCGTTCGACTAGCGGGGATGCGGGAGACCCAGTACTTC.

The chain joins TRBV6-2 or TRBV6-3 to TRBJ1-2; D might be TRBD1 (6 bases). The V and J ends lost 6 bases and 4 bases respectively, with 21 bases between them. This CDR3 has 16 residues. Germline CDR1 is MNHEY and CDR2 is SVGEGT. This CDR3 is CASSSTGFRGPYGYTF. Here the CDR3 DNA reads TGTGCCAGCAGCTCTACCGGATTCCGGGGGCCCTATGGCTACACCTTC.

By sample share, this clonotype is medium-sized. Written as DNA, the CDR3 is TGTGCCAGCAGCTTCACTAGCGGGCTCTACGAGCAGTACTTC. This translates into CASSFTSGLYEQYF. This chain joins TRBV5-6 and TRBJ2-7; TRBD2 matches at 9 bases. V dropped 2 bases and J dropped 3; count of bases not matched to a gene: 3. The length of the CDR3 is 14 residues. Germline V lookup: CDR1 SGHDT, CDR2 YYEEEE.

This clonotype is labeled as medium-sized (0.01 to 0.1%). V usage is TRBV15 and J usage is TRBJ1-4, with TRBD1 identical over 8 bases. Looked up from germline, CDR1 is LNHNV and CDR2 is YYDKDF (reference sequence). V shed 5 bases and J 8 bases; nucleotides not matched to a gene: 10. This CDR3 region has 15 residues. In DNA, the CDR3 is TGTGCCACCAGCGTCAACCCAGGGGGCCCCGAAAAACTGTTTTTT. It codes for CATSVNPGGPEKLFF.

This sequence joins TRBV7-2 and TRBJ2-7; tentatively, D is TRBD2 (5 bases). Germline assignment: CDR1 SGHTA and CDR2 FQGNSA. V lost 4 bases to trimming and J lost 9 bases, with 13 bases between them. The CDR3 length is 12 residues. CDR3 sequence: CASSSYTSRQYF. CDR3 bases: TGTGCCAGCAGCTCCTATACTAGTCGGCAGTACTTC.

By its share, this clonotype is large. This rearrangement joins TRBV29-1 to TRBJ2-3; no clear D gene. This CDR3 is 11 amino acids long. The germline V and J ends were trimmed by 6 bases and 5 bases, with 9 bases remaining between them. Per germline, CDR1 SQVTM and CDR2 ANQGSEA. The CDR3 is CSVAIRDTQYF. In DNA, the CDR3 is TGCAGCGTGGCTATCAGAGATACGCAGTATTTT.

To note about this clonotype: A much larger clonotype is one base distant, so this may be a read error. The chain joins TRBV18 to TRBJ1-1; D ambiguous. The germline V gene encodes CDR1 KGHSH and CDR2 LQKENI. The CDR3 runs to 14 residues. The CDR3 bases are TGTACCAGCTCACCACAGAAAATGAACACTGAAGCTTTCTTT. As protein: CTSSPQKMNTEAFF.

In this sample, this clonotype is medium-sized. V usage is TRBV6-5 and J usage is TRBJ2-2, with TRBD1 matching 7 bases. Losses at the gene ends were 4 bases for V and 3 bases for J; bases not matched to a gene: 11. The germline V gene encodes CDR1 MNHEY and CDR2 SVGAGI. The CDR3 length is 17 residues. In nucleotides, the CDR3 is TGTGCCAGCAGTTCCTTAACAGGGGCGCTTGACACCGGGGAGCTGTTTTTT. It codes for CASSSLTGALDTGELFF.

This clonotype appeared once. J is TRBJ1-4 and V is TRBV29-1; no reliable D call. This CDR3 is 14 amino acids long. Trimming stripped 5 bases from V and 5 bases from J, with 15 bases between. CDR1 is SQVTM and CDR2 is ANQGSEA in the germline V gene. Written as DNA, the CDR3 is TGCAGCGTTCGAGGGTCAGGCTCGAATGAAAAACTGTTTTTT. Translation: CSVRGSGSNEKLFF.

This clonotype is categorized as medium-sized. At one boundary the junction diverges from the germline segment, which might be a read error. J is TRBJ1-2 and V is TRBV15; weak D call: TRBD1 (6 bases). The CDR3 extends over 14 amino acids. Germline V gene data show CDR1 as LNHNV and CDR2 as YYDKDF (reference sequence). CDR3 loop: CATRRGGAGYGYTF. In nucleotides, the CDR3 is TGTGCCACCAGGAGAGGGGGGGCAGGCTATGGCTACACCTTC.

V gene TRBV4-3 combines with J gene TRBJ2-7; 7 bases align to TRBD2. CDR3 length equals 13 residues. Trimming removed 4 bases from V and 3 bases from J; junction bases left unmatched: 3. Germline CDR1 LGHNA, CDR2 YSLEER. CDR3 amino acids: CASSPWGGYEQYF. CDR3 DNA sequence: TGCGCCAGCAGCCCATGGGGGGGCTACGAGCAGTACTTC.

The chain combines TRBV20-1 with TRBJ2-5; D call uncertain. The CDR3 is made up of 15 amino acids. CDR1 and CDR2 (germline): DFQATT, SNEGSKA (reference sequence). Trimming stripped 1 base from V and 4 bases from J, with 16 bases between. The CDR3 bases are TGCAGTGCTAGAGTTACATTCAACTACGGAGAGACCCAGTACTTC. Amino acids: CSARVTFNYGETQYF.

The genes are TRBV29-1 and TRBJ1-1, with TRBD1 matching over 11 bases. The V and J ends lost 6 bases and 6 bases, in that order; junction bases with no gene match: 0. The germline V gene encodes CDR1 SQVTM and CDR2 ANQGSEA. CDR3 size: 11 residues. The CDR3 bases are TGCAGCGTGGGACAGGGGGCTGAAGCTTTCTTT. Translated: CSVGQGAEAFF.

By share, this clonotype counts as medium-sized (0.01 to 0.1%). V usage is TRBV19 and J usage is TRBJ2-7; no firm D call. Between the trimmed V and J ends, which lost 6 bases and 3 bases, there was a span of 3 bases. Germline V gene sequence: CDR1 LNHDA, CDR2 SQIVND (reference sequence). The CDR3 covers 10 residues. In nucleotides, the CDR3 is TGTGCCAGTAGCTTCTACGAGCAGTACTTC. Amino acid sequence: CASSFYEQYF.

The chain recombines TRBV30 with TRBJ1-1; D unclear. Per the germline V gene, CDR1 is GTSNPN and CDR2 is SVGIG (reference sequence). The CDR3 contains 15 residues. V lost 4 bases and J 5 bases, leaving 20 bases between the germline ends. The CDR3 protein is CAWKFLALEWTEAFF. The CDR3 coding sequence is TGTGCCTGGAAGTTTCTCGCACTAGAATGGACTGAAGCTTTCTTT.

The genes are TRBV6-4 and TRBJ2-7; D unresolved. The CDR3 is 17 amino acids. Germline V gene sequence: CDR1 MRHNA, CDR2 SNTAGT. The V end was cut by 2 bases, the J end by 3 bases, with 20 bases between. CDR3 bases: TGTGCCAGCAGTGACCCTGCCGGTAGGGATTGGATCTACGAGCAGTACTTC. Translating it yields CASSDPAGRDWIYEQYF.

The V call is TRBV6-5, the J call TRBJ1-6; D is undetermined. Germline assignment: CDR1 MNHEY and CDR2 SVGAGI. Trimming cost V 4 bases and J 7 bases, with 17 bases left between them. This CDR3 has 16 residues. The CDR3 bases are TGTGCCAGCAGTTCGATCCTTGCTGGTGGGAATTCACCCCTCCACTTT. Protein sequence: CASSSILAGGNSPLHF.

The chain employs TRBV4-3 and TRBJ2-1; either TRBD1 or TRBD2 may supply D (5 bases each). The CDR3 has 14 residues. V dropped 0 bases and J dropped 10 bases, with 13 bases sitting between them. Germline assignment: CDR1 LGHNA and CDR2 YSLEER. This CDR3 is CASSQEGTWGEQFF. The CDR3 nucleotides are TGCGCCAGCAGCCAAGAGGGCACTTGGGGGGAGCAGTTCTTC.

In this sample, this clonotype is medium-sized. The V gene is TRBV6-5, the J gene TRBJ2-7, with 10 bases identical to TRBD1. In germline, CDR1 is MNHEY, CDR2 SVGAGI. The CDR3 totals 17 residues. The V and J ends lost 2 bases and 0 bases, in that order; junction bases with no gene match: 7. The DNA for the CDR3 is TGTGCCAGCAGTTACCGACGGACAGGGGGTTTCTCCTACGAGCAGTACTTC. It is translated as CASSYRRTGGFSYEQYF.

This rearrangement joins TRBV29-1 to TRBJ2-1; D call uncertain. CDR3 size: 14 residues. Germline loops: CDR1 SQVTM, CDR2 ANQGSEA. CDR3 region: CSSKQRLTYNEQFF. For the CDR3, the DNA is TGCAGTTCAAAACAGAGATTAACTTACAATGAGCAGTTCTTC.